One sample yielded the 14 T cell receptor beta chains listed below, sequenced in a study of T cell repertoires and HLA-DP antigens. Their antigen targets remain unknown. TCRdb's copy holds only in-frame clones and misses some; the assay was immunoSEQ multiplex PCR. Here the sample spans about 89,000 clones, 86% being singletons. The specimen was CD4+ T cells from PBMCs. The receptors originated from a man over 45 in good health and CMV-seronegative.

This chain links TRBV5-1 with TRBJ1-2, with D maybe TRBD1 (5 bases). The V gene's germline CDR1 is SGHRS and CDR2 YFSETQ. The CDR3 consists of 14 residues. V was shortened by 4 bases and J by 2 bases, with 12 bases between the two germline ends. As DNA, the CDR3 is TGCGCCAGCAGCCCGTCTGGGGGAAACTATGGCTACACCTTC. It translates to CASSPSGGNYGYTF. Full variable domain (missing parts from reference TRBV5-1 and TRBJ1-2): KAGVTQTPRYLIKTRGQQVTLSCSPISGHRSVSWYQQTPGQGLQFLFEYFSETQRNKGNFPGRFSGRQFSNSRSEMNVSTLELGDSALYLCASSPSGGNYGYTFGSGTRLTVV.

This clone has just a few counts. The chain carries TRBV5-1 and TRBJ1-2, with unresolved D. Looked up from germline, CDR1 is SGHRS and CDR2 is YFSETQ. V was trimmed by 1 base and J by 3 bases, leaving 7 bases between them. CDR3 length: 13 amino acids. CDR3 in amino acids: CASSLTGDYGYTF. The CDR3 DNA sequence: TGCGCCAGCAGCTTGACGGGAGACTATGGCTACACCTTC.

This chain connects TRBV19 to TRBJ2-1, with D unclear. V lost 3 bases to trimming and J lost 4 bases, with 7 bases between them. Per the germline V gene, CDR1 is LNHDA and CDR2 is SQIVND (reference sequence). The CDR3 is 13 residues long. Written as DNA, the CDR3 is TGTGCCAGTAGTATCTGGGAATACAATGAGCAGTTCTTC. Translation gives CASSIWEYNEQFF.

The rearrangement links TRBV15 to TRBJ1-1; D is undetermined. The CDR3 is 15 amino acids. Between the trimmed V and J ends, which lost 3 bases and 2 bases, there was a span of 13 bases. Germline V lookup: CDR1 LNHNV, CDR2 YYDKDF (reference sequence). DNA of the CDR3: TGTGCCACCAGCAGGGGCCCTCCAGGTAACACTGAAGCTTTCTTT. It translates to CATSRGPPGNTEAFF.

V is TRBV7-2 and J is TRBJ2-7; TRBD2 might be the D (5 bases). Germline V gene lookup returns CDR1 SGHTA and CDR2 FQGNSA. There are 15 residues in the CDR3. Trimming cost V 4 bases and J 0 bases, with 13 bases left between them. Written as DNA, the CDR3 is TGTGCCAGCAGCTCAGAGGGCCTTAGCTCCTACGAGCAGTACTTC. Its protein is CASSSEGLSSYEQYF.

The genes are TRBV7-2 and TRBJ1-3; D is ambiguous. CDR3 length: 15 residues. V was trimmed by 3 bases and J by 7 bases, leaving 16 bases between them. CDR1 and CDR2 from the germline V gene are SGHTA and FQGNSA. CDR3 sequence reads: CASSFDLGSYNTIYF. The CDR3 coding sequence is TGTGCCAGCAGCTTTGATTTGGGATCATATAACACCATATATTTT.

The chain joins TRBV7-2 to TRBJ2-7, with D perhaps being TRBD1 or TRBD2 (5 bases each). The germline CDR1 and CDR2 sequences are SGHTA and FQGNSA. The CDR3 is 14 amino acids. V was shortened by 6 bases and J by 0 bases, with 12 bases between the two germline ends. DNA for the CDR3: TGTGCCAGCAGACACCGGGGCGGCTCCTACGAGCAGTACTTC. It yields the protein CASRHRGGSYEQYF.

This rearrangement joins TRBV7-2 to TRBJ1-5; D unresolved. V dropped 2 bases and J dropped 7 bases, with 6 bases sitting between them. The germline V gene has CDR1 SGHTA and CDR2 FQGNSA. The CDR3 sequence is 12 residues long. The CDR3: CASSLKNQPQHF. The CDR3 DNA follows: TGTGCCAGCAGCTTAAAGAACCAGCCCCAGCATTTT.

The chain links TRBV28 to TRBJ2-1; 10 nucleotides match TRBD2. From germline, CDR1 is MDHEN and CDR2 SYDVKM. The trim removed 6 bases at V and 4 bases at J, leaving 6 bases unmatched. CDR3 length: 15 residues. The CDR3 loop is CASSKPSGGYNEQFF. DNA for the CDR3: TGTGCCAGCAGCAAACCTAGCGGGGGTTACAATGAGCAGTTCTTC.

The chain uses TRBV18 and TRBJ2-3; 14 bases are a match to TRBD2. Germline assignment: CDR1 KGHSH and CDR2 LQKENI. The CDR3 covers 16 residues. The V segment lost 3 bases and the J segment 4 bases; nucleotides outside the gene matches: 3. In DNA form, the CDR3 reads TGTGCCAGCTCACCGGGGACTAGCGGGGGAGCAGATACGCAGTATTTT. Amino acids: CASSPGTSGGADTQYF. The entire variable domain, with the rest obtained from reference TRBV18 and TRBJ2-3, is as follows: NAGVMQNPRHLVRRRGQEARLRCSPMKGHSHVYWYRQLPEEGLKFMVYLQKENIIDESGMPKERFSAEFPKEGPSILRIQQVVRGDSAAYFCASSPGTSGGADTQYFGPGTRLTVL.

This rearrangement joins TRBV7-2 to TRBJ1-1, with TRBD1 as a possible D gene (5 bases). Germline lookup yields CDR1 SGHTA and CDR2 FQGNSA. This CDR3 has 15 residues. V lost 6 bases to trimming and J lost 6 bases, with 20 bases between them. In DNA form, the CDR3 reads TGTGCCAGCAGATTCGAATGGGGCCGGGACTCTGAAGCTTTCTTT. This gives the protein CASRFEWGRDSEAFF.

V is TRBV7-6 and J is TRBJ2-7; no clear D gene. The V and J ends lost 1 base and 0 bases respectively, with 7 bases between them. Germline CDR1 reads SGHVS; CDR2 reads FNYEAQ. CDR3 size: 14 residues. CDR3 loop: CASSLEASSYEQYF. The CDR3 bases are TGTGCCAGCAGCTTAGAGGCCAGCTCCTACGAGCAGTACTTC.

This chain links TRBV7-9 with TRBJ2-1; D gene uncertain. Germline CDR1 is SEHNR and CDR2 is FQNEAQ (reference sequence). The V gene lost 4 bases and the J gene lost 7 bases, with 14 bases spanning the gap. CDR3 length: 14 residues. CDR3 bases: TGTGCCAGCAGCTCCGGGTCCTTCGGGAATGAGCAGTTCTTC. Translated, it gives CASSSGSFGNEQFF.

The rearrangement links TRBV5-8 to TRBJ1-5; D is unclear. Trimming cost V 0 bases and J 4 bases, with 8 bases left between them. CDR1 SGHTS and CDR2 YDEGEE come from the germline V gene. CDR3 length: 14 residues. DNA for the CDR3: TGTGCCAGCAGCTTGGCGAGGATTAATCAGCCCCAGCATTTT. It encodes CASSLARINQPQHF.